This T cell receptor (beta chain) was profiled in a study of T cells in Graves' hyperthyroidism and ophthalmopathy (dated by TCRdb to about 2019). General notes on the study: Peripheral blood was collected at initial diagnosis, before any treatment. To identify TCR V-J signatures that set the groups apart, the researchers used a discovery cohort of 100 patients, made up of 40 to 45 with Graves' ophthalmopathy and 57 with stable Graves' hyperthyroidism. An independent validation cohort of about 20 hyperthyroidism patients and 17 patients who later progressed to ophthalmopathy tested prospective prediction of ophthalmopathy. For training and testing, the approximately 97 patients in the discovery cohort were randomly divided in a 7:3 ratio. The study also compared thyroid tissue and blood T-cell repertoires from 6 or 7 Graves' hyperthyroidism patients. After sampling, hyperthyroidism patients received methimazole starting at 30 mg daily, and ophthalmopathy patients received high-dose intravenous methylprednisolone. The paper reports TCR Vbeta CDR3 sequencing of some 140 peripheral blood samples: over 40 ophthalmopathy, fewer than 80 hyperthyroidism and approximately 17 progressor patients. What the research found in general, with its limitations: Sample size was not statistically predetermined, and blinding of investigators to group allocation was not performed. In validation, progression to ophthalmopathy was predicted by the model with roughly 71% sensitivity and roughly 76% specificity, a median of approximately 6.5 months before onset. Most expanded thyroid clonotypes (frequency above 0.001) were also found in blood, which suggests that blood repertoires may mirror thyroid immune responses. In cross-validation, a model built on a 13 V-J signature told ophthalmopathy apart from stable hyperthyroidism with about 90% sensitivity and about 81% specificity, and in testing the same model reached 80%/75%.

Ophthalmopathy patients had moderately to severely active disease, Clinical Activity Score of at least 3, NOSPECS grade of at least 4, and duration under 3 months. The study excluded patients with uncontrolled infections, other autoimmune diseases, pregnancy or lactation. Diagnoses relied on clinical symptoms, serum thyroxine and TRAb, thyroid ultrasound and orbital computed tomography. Ficoll-Paque density gradient centrifugation was used to isolate PBMCs from approximately 10 ml of fresh peripheral blood. Total RNA was extracted using Trizol reagent, and RNA quality was assessed on an Agilent 2100 Bioanalyzer. This clonotype has ten or more counts. Its cognate antigen has yet to be identified. No much larger clone exists at a distance of one base, and base qualities are not known. The TCR beta CDR3 regions were amplified from the RNA transcripts. The first round of RT-PCR for the TCR CDR3 was performed with the HTBI primer set and the Qiagen OneStep RT-PCR kit. The libraries were constructed in a second round of multiplex PCR and then size-selected and purified. Sequencing of the libraries was done on an Illumina HiSeq2000 using paired-end 100 bp reads. The authors' pipeline ran thus. SOAPnuke was used to process the raw data, with reads discarded if the reads contained adapters or uncalled bases, had a mean Phred below 15, or lacked an exact constant-primer or identifier match. COPE v1.2.5 was used to merge high-quality paired reads, and clonotypes were defined as unique nucleotide sequences. MiTCR v1.1 was used to align the clonotypes against IMGT TRBV, TRBD and TRBJ reference segments. Only V-J combinations with frequency above 0.0001, covering 98% to 99.2% of repertoires, were analysed. A TCS score was defined as the ratio between F50 (clonal expansion) and ExV (chaos), using BLOSUM62-based TCRdist between CDR3 peptides within each V-J. Welch's t-statistics and random forest reduced roughly 540 V-J features to 13, which were used in a naive Bayes classifier (R e1071). TCRdb passed the public sequencing reads through fastp at Q25 and MiXCR, retaining productive beta sequences. Rows merge per CDR3 protein into single entries with the most common DNA and genes. TCRdb, rather than the study authors, made the V and J calls. The table for this sample lists 300,000 to 450,000 distinct CDR3 sequences; approximately 14% of them were counted only once. The ten largest clones add up to around a fifth of the sample.

The receptor comes from a woman aged 25-40 years with Graves' ophthalmopathy. The material sequenced was blood.

Read as DNA, the sequence is TGTGCCAGCAGCTTAAAGAACCGGGGGCCGGGAATCTTCACCGGGGAGCTGTTTTTT. This translates into CASSLKNRGPGIFTGELFF. The V and J genes are TRBV7-9 and TRBJ2-2; the D segment might be TRBD1 or TRBD2, since each matches 6 bases. Relative to germline, V is 2 bases shorter and J is 4 bases shorter, with 23 bases between their ends. From the cysteine through the phenylalanine, the CDR3 covers 19 amino acids. Only the CDR3 region is kept as DNA, spanning 57 bases read in frame from base 1. CDR1 and CDR2 are read off the germline V gene (reference sequence) as SEHNR and FQNEAQ.